A selection of T cell receptor beta chains follows, all from one sample in a study of blood T cell repertoires in COVID-19. The method was immunoSEQ multiplex PCR; TCRdb's version includes in-frame clones alone and lacks a portion of them. Counted here are 65,000 to 100,000 clones, under 85% occurring once; the ten biggest clones make up about 12%. The sample taken for sequencing was peripheral blood. The receptor source for this set is a human donor in a cohort sampled during active COVID-19. Both conserved end residues are part of each CDR3. Fields, in order: J gene, V gene, clone size, D gene, CDR3 protein, CDR3 DNA. D genes are given only for firm matches. Expanded clones get a size class; other rows say once, few or many, or leave the size out.

j_gene: TRBJ2-7; v_gene: TRBV12-3/TRBV12-4; abundance: NA; d_gene: NA; CDR3aa: CASSRVGVQYF; CDR3nt: TGTGCCAGCAGCCGAGTCGGGGTACAGTACTTC
j_gene: TRBJ1-1; v_gene: TRBV6-1; abundance: once; d_gene: NA; CDR3aa: CASSEAMGHPNTEAFF; CDR3nt: TGTGCCAGCAGTGAAGCGATGGGACATCCGAACACTGAAGCTTTCTTT
j_gene: TRBJ2-3; v_gene: TRBV6-1; abundance: NA; d_gene: NA; CDR3aa: CASSDTQGADTQYF; CDR3nt: TGTGCCAGCAGTGATACCCAGGGTGCAGATACGCAGTATTTT
j_gene: TRBJ2-7; v_gene: TRBV7-3; abundance: NA; d_gene: NA; CDR3aa: CASSLSGEYEQYF; CDR3nt: TGTGCCAGCAGCCTATCAGGGGAATACGAGCAGTACTTC
j_gene: TRBJ2-3; v_gene: TRBV18; abundance: NA; d_gene: NA; CDR3aa: CASSPQRLNTDTQYF; CDR3nt: TGTGCCAGCTCACCACAGAGACTAAACACAGATACGCAGTATTTT
j_gene: TRBJ2-7; v_gene: TRBV4-1; abundance: medium-sized; d_gene: TRBD2; CDR3aa: CASSQDRPLGTRSYEQYF; CDR3nt: TGCGCCAGCAGCCAAGATCGTCCTCTTGGGACTAGATCCTACGAGCAGTACTTC
j_gene: TRBJ2-3; v_gene: TRBV3-1/TRBV3-2; abundance: NA; d_gene: TRBD2; CDR3aa: CASSQELGLLGTDTQYF; CDR3nt: TGTGCCAGCAGCCAAGAATTGGGACTACTGGGCACAGATACGCAGTATTTT
j_gene: TRBJ1-2; v_gene: TRBV28; abundance: once; d_gene: NA; CDR3aa: CASSRSRAGHYGYTF; CDR3nt: TGTGCCAGCAGTCGCTCCAGAGCAGGGCACTATGGCTACACCTTC
j_gene: TRBJ1-1; v_gene: TRBV2; abundance: NA; d_gene: NA; CDR3aa: CASSPTGNTEAFF; CDR3nt: TGTGCCAGCAGCCCAACAGGGAACACTGAAGCTTTCTTT
j_gene: TRBJ2-5; v_gene: TRBV5-1; abundance: NA; d_gene: NA; CDR3aa: CASSPGSGFQETQYF; CDR3nt: TGCGCCAGCAGCCCCGGGTCGGGTTTCCAAGAGACCCAGTACTTC
j_gene: TRBJ1-6; v_gene: TRBV27; abundance: NA; d_gene: NA; CDR3aa: CASSYRQTYNSPLHF; CDR3nt: TGTGCCAGCAGTTACCGACAGACGTATAATTCACCCCTCCACTTT
j_gene: TRBJ1-1; v_gene: TRBV29-1; abundance: NA; d_gene: NA; CDR3aa: CSVLYRTEAFF; CDR3nt: TGCAGCGTTTTGTACAGGACTGAAGCTTTCTTT
j_gene: TRBJ2-7; v_gene: TRBV6-5; abundance: NA; d_gene: NA; CDR3aa: CASSRSKSYEQYF; CDR3nt: TGTGCCAGCAGTCGCTCTAAATCCTACGAGCAGTACTTC
j_gene: TRBJ2-3; v_gene: TRBV6-5; abundance: NA; d_gene: TRBD2; CDR3aa: CASRTTSSGTDTQYF; CDR3nt: TGTGCCAGCAGGACGACTAGCAGTGGGACAGATACGCAGTATTTT
j_gene: TRBJ1-2; v_gene: TRBV15; abundance: NA; d_gene: NA; CDR3aa: CATSRDRNYGYTF; CDR3nt: TGTGCCACCAGCAGAGATCGGAACTATGGCTACACCTTC
j_gene: TRBJ1-6; v_gene: TRBV7-9; abundance: few; d_gene: NA; CDR3aa: CASSLLQDNSPLHF; CDR3nt: TGTGCCAGCAGCTTATTGCAGGATAATTCACCCCTCCACTTT
j_gene: TRBJ2-3; v_gene: TRBV5-1; abundance: NA; d_gene: TRBD2; CDR3aa: CASSWGGFTDTQYF; CDR3nt: TGCGCCAGCAGCTGGGGGGGTTTTACAGATACGCAGTATTTT
j_gene: TRBJ1-2; v_gene: TRBV27; abundance: NA; d_gene: NA; CDR3aa: CASSLGQKYGYTF; CDR3nt: TGTGCCAGCAGCCTGGGACAAAAGTATGGCTACACCTTC
j_gene: TRBJ1-1; v_gene: TRBV12-3/TRBV12-4; abundance: NA; d_gene: NA; CDR3aa: CAGSLLPNTEAFF; CDR3nt: TGTGCCGGCAGTTTACTCCCGAACACTGAAGCTTTCTTT
j_gene: TRBJ2-3; v_gene: TRBV6-5; abundance: NA; d_gene: TRBD1; CDR3aa: CASRPGTGVDTQYF; CDR3nt: TGTGCCAGCAGGCCCGGGACAGGGGTGGATACGCAGTATTTT
j_gene: TRBJ2-1; v_gene: TRBV6-5; abundance: NA; d_gene: NA; CDR3aa: CASSYSLDYNEQFF; CDR3nt: TGTGCCAGCAGTTACTCTCTAGACTACAATGAGCAGTTCTTC
j_gene: TRBJ2-1; v_gene: TRBV7-2; abundance: NA; d_gene: TRBD2; CDR3aa: CASSLSLAGGPVWNEQFF; CDR3nt: TGTGCCAGCAGCTTATCCCTAGCGGGGGGGCCGGTTTGGAATGAGCAGTTCTTC
j_gene: TRBJ1-6; v_gene: TRBV5-4; abundance: few; d_gene: TRBD1; CDR3aa: CASSHIMRKGANSPLHF; CDR3nt: TGTGCCAGCAGCCACATAATGAGGAAGGGGGCTAATTCACCCCTCCACTTT
j_gene: TRBJ1-4; v_gene: TRBV4-1; abundance: few; d_gene: TRBD1; CDR3aa: CASSQAGTGNEKLFF; CDR3nt: TGCGCCAGCAGCCAGGCCGGGACAGGTAATGAAAAACTGTTTTTT
j_gene: TRBJ2-7; v_gene: TRBV5-6; abundance: NA; d_gene: TRBD1; CDR3aa: CATPGQGRSNRSSYEQYF; CDR3nt: TGTGCCACCCCGGGACAGGGTCGTTCCAACCGCAGCTCCTACGAGCAGTACTTC
j_gene: TRBJ2-2; v_gene: TRBV6-5; abundance: few; d_gene: TRBD2; CDR3aa: CASGGLAWNTGELFF; CDR3nt: TGTGCCAGCGGGGGACTAGCATGGAACACCGGGGAGCTGTTTTTT
j_gene: TRBJ1-2; v_gene: TRBV6-5; abundance: NA; d_gene: TRBD1; CDR3aa: CASRGRGQTNYGYTF; CDR3nt: TGTGCCAGCAGGGGCAGGGGGCAAACTAACTATGGCTACACCTTC
j_gene: TRBJ2-5; v_gene: TRBV7-3; abundance: NA; d_gene: NA; CDR3aa: CASSLTGGPQETQYF; CDR3nt: TGTGCCAGCAGCTTAACTGGGGGCCCCCAAGAGACCCAGTACTTC
j_gene: TRBJ2-2; v_gene: TRBV9; abundance: NA; d_gene: NA; CDR3aa: CASSVDGNTGELFF; CDR3nt: TGTGCCAGCAGCGTAGACGGGAACACCGGGGAGCTGTTTTTT
j_gene: TRBJ1-1; v_gene: TRBV6-5; abundance: NA; d_gene: NA; CDR3aa: CASSIPPVSEAFF; CDR3nt: TGTGCCAGCAGTATACCGCCGGTCTCTGAAGCTTTCTTT
j_gene: TRBJ1-2; v_gene: TRBV29-1; abundance: NA; d_gene: TRBD1; CDR3aa: CSVDKGANYGYTF; CDR3nt: TGCAGCGTTGATAAGGGGGCCAACTATGGCTACACCTTC
j_gene: TRBJ1-3; v_gene: TRBV28; abundance: NA; d_gene: NA; CDR3aa: CASSLVGGAGNTIYF; CDR3nt: TGTGCCAGCAGTTTAGTCGGGGGTGCTGGAAACACCATATATTTT
j_gene: TRBJ2-5; v_gene: TRBV18; abundance: NA; d_gene: NA; CDR3aa: CASSPFTEGETQYF; CDR3nt: TGTGCCAGCTCACCCTTTACAGAGGGAGAGACCCAGTACTTC
j_gene: TRBJ1-1; v_gene: TRBV5-1; abundance: NA; d_gene: TRBD1; CDR3aa: CASSYWTGWDTEAFF; CDR3nt: TGCGCCAGCAGCTACTGGACAGGGTGGGACACTGAAGCTTTCTTT
j_gene: TRBJ1-5; v_gene: TRBV3-1/TRBV3-2; abundance: NA; d_gene: NA; CDR3aa: CASSQSGGQPQHF; CDR3nt: TGTGCCAGCAGCCAGAGTGGAGGACAGCCCCAGCATTTT
j_gene: TRBJ2-1; v_gene: TRBV15; abundance: NA; d_gene: TRBD1; CDR3aa: CATSGGQGPYNEQFF; CDR3nt: TGTGCCACCAGCGGGGGACAGGGGCCATACAATGAGCAGTTCTTC
j_gene: TRBJ1-2; v_gene: TRBV2; abundance: NA; d_gene: NA; CDR3aa: CASRFSGANYGYTF; CDR3nt: TGTGCCAGCAGATTTTCCGGAGCTAACTATGGCTACACCTTC